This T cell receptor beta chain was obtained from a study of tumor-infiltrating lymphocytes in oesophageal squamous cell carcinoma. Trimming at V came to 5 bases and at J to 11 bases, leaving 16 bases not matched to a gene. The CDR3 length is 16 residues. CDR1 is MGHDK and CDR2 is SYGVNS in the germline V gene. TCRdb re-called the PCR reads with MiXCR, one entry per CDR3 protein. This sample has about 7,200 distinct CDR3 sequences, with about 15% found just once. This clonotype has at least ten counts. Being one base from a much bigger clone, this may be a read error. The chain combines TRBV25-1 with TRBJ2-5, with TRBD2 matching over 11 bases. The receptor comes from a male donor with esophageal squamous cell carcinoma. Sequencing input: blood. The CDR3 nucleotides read TGTGCCAGCAGTCGGGTTAGCGGGGGGGCTTACAATGAGCAGTACTTC. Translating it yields CASSRVSGGAYNEQYF.